The present entry profiles one TCR beta chain with its context. The study ran its PCR with 60 Vbeta and 13 Jbeta primers. Assay used: immunoSEQ multiplex PCR; TCRdb lists only in-frame clones, some missing. The sample contains 220,000 or so clones, 70% to 80% of which appear only once. This sample was included in a study of cytomegalovirus exposure and HLA in healthy donors. Germline V gene lookup returns CDR1 SGHRS and CDR2 YFSETQ. Losses at the gene ends were 3 bases for V and 4 bases for J; bases not matched to a gene: 7. The CDR3 totals 16 residues. The J gene is TRBJ2-5, the V gene TRBV5-1; 12 positions match TRBD1. Sequencing input: PBMCs. This TCR came from a male donor in good health and CMV-seronegative. CDR3 DNA: TGCGCCAGCAGCTCCACGGGACAGGGGGCGGGAGAGACCCAGTACTTC. Protein sequence: CASSSTGQGAGETQYF.